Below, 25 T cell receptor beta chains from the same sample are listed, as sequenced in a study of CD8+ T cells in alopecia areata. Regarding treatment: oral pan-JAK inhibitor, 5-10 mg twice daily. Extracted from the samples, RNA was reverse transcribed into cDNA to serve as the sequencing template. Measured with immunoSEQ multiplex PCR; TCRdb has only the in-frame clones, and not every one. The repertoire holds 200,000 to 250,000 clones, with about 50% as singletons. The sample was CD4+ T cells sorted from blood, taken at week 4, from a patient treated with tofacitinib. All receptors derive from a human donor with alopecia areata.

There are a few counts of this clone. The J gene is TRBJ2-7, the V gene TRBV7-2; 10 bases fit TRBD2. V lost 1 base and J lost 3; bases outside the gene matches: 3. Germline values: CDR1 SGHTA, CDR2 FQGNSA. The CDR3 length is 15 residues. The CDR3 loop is CASSLGSSGGYEQYF. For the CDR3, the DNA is TGTGCCAGCAGCTTAGGGTCTAGCGGGGGCTACGAGCAGTACTTC. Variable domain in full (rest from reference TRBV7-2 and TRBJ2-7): GAGVSQSPSNKVTEKGKDVELRCDPISGHTALYWYRQSLGQGLEFLIYFQGNSAPDKSGLPSDRFSAERTGGSVSTLTIQRTQQEDSAVYLCASSLGSSGGYEQYFGPGTRLTVT.

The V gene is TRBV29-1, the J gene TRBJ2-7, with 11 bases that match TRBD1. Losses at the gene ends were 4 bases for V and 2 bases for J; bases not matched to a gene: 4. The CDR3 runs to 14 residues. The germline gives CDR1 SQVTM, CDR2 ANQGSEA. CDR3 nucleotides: TGCAGCGTTGCTCCGGGACAGGGGGCCTACGAGCAGTACTTC. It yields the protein CSVAPGQGAYEQYF.

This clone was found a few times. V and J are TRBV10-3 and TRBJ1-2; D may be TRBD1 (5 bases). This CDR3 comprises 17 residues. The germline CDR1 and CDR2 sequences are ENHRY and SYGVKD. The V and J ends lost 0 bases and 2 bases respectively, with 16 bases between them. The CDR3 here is CAISESLRGRKNYGYTF. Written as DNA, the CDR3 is TGTGCCATCAGTGAGTCGCTGAGGGGCAGGAAAAACTATGGCTACACCTTC.

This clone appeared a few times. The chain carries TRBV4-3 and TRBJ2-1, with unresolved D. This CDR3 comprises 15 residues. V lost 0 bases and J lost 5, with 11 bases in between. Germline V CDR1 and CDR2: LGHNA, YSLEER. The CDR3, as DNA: TGCGCCAGCAGCCAAGACGTCACTACCCACAATGAGCAGTTCTTC. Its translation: CASSQDVTTHNEQFF.

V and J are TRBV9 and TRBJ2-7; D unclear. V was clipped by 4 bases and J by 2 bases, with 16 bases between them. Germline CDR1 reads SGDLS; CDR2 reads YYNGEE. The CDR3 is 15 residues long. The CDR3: CASSPSSEATYEQYF. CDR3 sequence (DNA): TGTGCCAGCAGCCCCTCCTCAGAAGCAACCTACGAGCAGTACTTC.

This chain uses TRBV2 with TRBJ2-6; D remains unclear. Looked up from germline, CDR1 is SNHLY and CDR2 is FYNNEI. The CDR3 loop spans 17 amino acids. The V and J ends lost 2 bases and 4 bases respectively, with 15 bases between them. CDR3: CASSESSARPGANVLTF. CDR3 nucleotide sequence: TGTGCCAGCAGTGAAAGTTCCGCACGGCCCGGGGCCAACGTCCTGACTTTC. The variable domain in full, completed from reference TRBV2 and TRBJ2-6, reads EPEVTQTPSHQVTQMGQEVILRCVPISNHLYFYWYRQILGQKVEFLVSFYNNEISEKSEIFDDQFSVERPDGSNFTLKIRSTKLEDSAMYFCASSESSARPGANVLTFGAGSRLTVL.

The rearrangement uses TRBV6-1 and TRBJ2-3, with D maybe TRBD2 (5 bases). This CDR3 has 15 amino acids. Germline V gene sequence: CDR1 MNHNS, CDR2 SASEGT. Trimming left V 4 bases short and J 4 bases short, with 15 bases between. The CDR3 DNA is TGTGCCAGCAGTGCCCCCGGTACTAGGTCAGATACGCAGTATTTT. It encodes CASSAPGTRSDTQYF.

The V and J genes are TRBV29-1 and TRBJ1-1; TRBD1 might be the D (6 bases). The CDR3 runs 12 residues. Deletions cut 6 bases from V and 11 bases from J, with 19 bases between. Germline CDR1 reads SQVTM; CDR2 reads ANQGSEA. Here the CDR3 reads CSVLGGAGLAFF. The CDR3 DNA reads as TGCAGCGTCTTAGGGGGTGCCGGTTTGGCTTTCTTT.

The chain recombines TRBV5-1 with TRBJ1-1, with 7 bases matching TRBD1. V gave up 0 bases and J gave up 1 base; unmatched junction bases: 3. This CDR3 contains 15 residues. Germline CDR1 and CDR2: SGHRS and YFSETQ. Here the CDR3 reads CASSLDGTENTEAFF. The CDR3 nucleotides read TGCGCCAGCAGCTTGGATGGGACAGAGAACACTGAAGCTTTCTTT.

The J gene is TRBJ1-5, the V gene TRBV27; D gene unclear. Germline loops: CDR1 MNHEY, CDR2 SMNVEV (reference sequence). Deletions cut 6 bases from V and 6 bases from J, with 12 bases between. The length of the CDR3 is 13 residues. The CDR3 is CASSEVSFQPQHF. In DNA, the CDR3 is TGTGCCAGCAGCGAGGTTTCCTTTCAGCCCCAGCATTTT.

The CDR3 DNA follows: TGCAGCGCTACGATCTCGGGACTCGCTGAAGCTTTCTTT. Its protein product is CSATISGLAEAFF. This chain uses TRBV29-1 with TRBJ1-1, with D perhaps matching TRBD1 (5 bases). Germline CDR1 and CDR2: SQVTM and ANQGSEA. With 7 bases removed from V and 6 bases from J, the gap between germline ends came to 18 bases. The CDR3 spans 13 residues. Based on the CDR3 plus reference TRBV29-1 and TRBJ1-1, the full variable domain is SAVISQKPSRDICQRGTSLTIQCQVDSQVTMMFWYRQQPGQSLTLIATANQGSEATYESGFVIDKFPISRPNLTFSTLTVSNMSPEDSSIYLCSATISGLAEAFFGQGTRLTVV.

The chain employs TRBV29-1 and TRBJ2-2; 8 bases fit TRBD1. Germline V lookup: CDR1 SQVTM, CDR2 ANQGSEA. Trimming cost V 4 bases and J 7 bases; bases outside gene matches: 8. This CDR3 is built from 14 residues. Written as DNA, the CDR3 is TGCAGCGTTGGGGCAGGGGGCAGCGGCGGGGAGCTGTTTTTT. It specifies CSVGAGGSGGELFF.

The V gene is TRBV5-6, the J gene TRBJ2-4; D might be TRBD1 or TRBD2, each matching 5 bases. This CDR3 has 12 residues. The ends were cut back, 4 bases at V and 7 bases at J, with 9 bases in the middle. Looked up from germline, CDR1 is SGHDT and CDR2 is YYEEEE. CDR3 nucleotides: TGTGCCAGCAGCCGGGACGAGAACATTCAGTACTTC. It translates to CASSRDENIQYF.

For the CDR3, the DNA is TGCAGCGTCAAGACAGGGGGAAGGTACGAGCAGTACTTC. It is translated as CSVKTGGRYEQYF. The chain combines TRBV29-1 with TRBJ2-7; 9 bases are a match to TRBD1. V gave up 6 bases and J gave up 4 bases; unmatched junction bases: 7. Germline V gene sequence: CDR1 SQVTM, CDR2 ANQGSEA. CDR3 length equals 13 residues.

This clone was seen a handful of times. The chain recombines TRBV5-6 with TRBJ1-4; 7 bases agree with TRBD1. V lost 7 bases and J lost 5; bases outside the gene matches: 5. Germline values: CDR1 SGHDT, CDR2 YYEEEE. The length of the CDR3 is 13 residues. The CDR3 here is CASRYRGNEKLFF. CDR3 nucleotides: TGTGCCAGCCGTTACAGGGGAAATGAAAAACTGTTTTTT.

The CDR3 nucleotides are TGTGCCAGCAGTGGACAGGGGTCTGAAGGCTACACCTTC. Translated, it gives CASSGQGSEGYTF. V is TRBV11-1 and J is TRBJ1-2; TRBD1 matches 9 bases. There are 13 residues in the CDR3. With 6 bases clipped from V and 8 bases from J, the junction kept 7 bases outside the gene matches. Germline V CDR1 and CDR2: SGHAT, FQDESV (reference sequence).

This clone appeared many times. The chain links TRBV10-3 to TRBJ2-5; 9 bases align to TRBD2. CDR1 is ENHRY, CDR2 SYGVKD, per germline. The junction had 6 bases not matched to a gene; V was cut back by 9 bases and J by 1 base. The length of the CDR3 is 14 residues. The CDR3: CAIASGVFQETQYF. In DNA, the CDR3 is TGTGCCATTGCTAGCGGGGTGTTCCAAGAGACCCAGTACTTC.

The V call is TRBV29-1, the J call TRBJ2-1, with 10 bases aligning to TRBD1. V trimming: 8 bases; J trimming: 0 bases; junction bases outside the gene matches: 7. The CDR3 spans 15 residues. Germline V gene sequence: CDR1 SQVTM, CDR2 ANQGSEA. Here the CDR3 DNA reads TGCAGCATAAAGGGACAGGGGAGCTCCTACAATGAGCAGTTCTTC. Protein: CSIKGQGSSYNEQFF.

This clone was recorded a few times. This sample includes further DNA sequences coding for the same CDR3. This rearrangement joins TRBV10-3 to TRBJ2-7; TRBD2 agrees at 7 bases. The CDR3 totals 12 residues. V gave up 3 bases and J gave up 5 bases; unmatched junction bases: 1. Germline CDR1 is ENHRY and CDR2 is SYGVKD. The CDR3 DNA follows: TGTGCCATCAGTGAAAGCGGGGACGAGCAGTACTTC. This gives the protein CAISESGDEQYF.

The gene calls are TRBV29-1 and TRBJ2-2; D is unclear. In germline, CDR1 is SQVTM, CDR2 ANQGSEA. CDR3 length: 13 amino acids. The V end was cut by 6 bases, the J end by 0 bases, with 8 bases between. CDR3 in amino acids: CSVRRPNTGELFF. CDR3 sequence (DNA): TGCAGCGTCCGACGGCCGAACACCGGGGAGCTGTTTTTT.

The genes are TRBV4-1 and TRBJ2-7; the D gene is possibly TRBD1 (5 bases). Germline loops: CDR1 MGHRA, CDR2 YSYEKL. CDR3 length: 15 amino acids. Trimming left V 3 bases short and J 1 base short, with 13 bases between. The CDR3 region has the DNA TGCGCCAGCAGCCAGAGAGACAGCCTTTCCTACGAGCAGTACTTC. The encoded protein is CASSQRDSLSYEQYF.

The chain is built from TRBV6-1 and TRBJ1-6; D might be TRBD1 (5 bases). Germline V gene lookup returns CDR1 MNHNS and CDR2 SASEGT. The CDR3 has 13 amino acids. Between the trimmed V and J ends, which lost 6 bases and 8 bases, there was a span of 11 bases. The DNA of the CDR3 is TGTGCCAGCAGCCCGATGGGGGATTCACCCCTCCACTTT. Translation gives CASSPMGDSPLHF.

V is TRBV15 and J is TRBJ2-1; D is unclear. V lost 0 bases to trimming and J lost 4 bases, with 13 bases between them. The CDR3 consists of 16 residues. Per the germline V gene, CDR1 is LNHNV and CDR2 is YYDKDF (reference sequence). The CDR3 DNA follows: TGTGCCACCAGCAGAGACCGATCCACCCCTTACAATGAGCAGTTCTTC. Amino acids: CATSRDRSTPYNEQFF.

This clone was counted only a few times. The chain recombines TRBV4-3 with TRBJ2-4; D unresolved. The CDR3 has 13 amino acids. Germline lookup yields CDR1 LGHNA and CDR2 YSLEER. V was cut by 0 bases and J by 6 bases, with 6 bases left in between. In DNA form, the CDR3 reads TGCGCCAGCAGCCAAGAGGCCGGAAACATTCAGTACTTC. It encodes CASSQEAGNIQYF.

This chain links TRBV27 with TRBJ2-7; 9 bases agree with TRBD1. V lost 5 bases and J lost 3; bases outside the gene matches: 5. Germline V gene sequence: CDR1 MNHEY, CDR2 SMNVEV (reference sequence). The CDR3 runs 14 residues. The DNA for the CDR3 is TGTGCCAGCAGTGAAGGGACAGGGAGCTACGAGCAGTACTTC. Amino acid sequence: CASSEGTGSYEQYF.